Shown below are 25 T cell receptor beta chains from a single sample sequenced in a study of CD8 T cells in Susac syndrome. RNA amounts of about 0.5 to 1 ug underwent reverse transcription with random hexamers. TCRdb reprocessed the immunoSEQ multiplex PCR reads via MiXCR and lists one record per CDR3 protein. The sample gives 150,000 to 200,000 distinct CDR3 sequences, about 91% of which show up once; 0.087% is in the top ten. Input material: CD4+ T cells from PBMCs. The receptors come from a human donor with Susac syndrome.

The rearrangement joins TRBV4-2 to TRBJ2-1, with TRBD2 matching 10 bases. The CDR3 is made up of 17 amino acids. The junction had 6 bases not matched to a gene; V was cut back by 4 bases and J by 0 bases. Germline values: CDR1 LGHNA, CDR2 YNFKEQ. In DNA form, the CDR3 reads TGTGCCAGCAGCCCGGGACTAGCGACGAGCTCCTACAATGAGCAGTTCTTC. Translating it yields CASSPGLATSSYNEQFF.

The V call is TRBV28, the J call TRBJ2-1; D is possibly TRBD2 (6 bases). V was cut by 5 bases and J by 11 bases, with 13 bases left in between. Germline V lookup: CDR1 MDHEN, CDR2 SYDVKM. The CDR3 contains 12 residues. The CDR3 DNA follows: TGTGCCAGCAGTACCTCTAGCGAGAAGCAGTTCTTC. As protein: CASSTSSEKQFF.

V usage is TRBV5-4 and J usage is TRBJ2-1; either TRBD1 or TRBD2 may supply D (5 bases each). CDR1 and CDR2 from the germline V gene are SGHNT and YYREEE (reference sequence). Trimming shortened V by 2 bases and J by 7 bases, and 16 bases separated the two germline ends. The CDR3 sequence is 15 residues long. The CDR3 protein is CASSFIPRDQNEQFF. The DNA of the CDR3 is TGTGCCAGCAGCTTTATTCCCCGGGACCAAAATGAGCAGTTCTTC.

This CDR3 reads CASSAGAGDSYNEQFF. CDR3 nucleotides: TGTGCCAGCAGTGCTGGAGCGGGAGACTCCTACAATGAGCAGTTCTTC. The rearrangement joins TRBV6-1 to TRBJ2-1; TRBD2 agrees at 8 bases. V lost 4 bases to trimming and J lost 0 bases; unmatched junction nucleotides: 5. CDR1 is MNHNS and CDR2 is SASEGT in the germline V gene. The CDR3 covers 16 residues.

This clonotype was seen a single time. This chain uses TRBV9 with TRBJ2-1; 15 positions agree with TRBD2. Unmatched junction bases numbered 10, after V lost 2 bases and J lost 7 bases. CDR3 length: 18 amino acids. Looked up from germline, CDR1 is SGDLS and CDR2 is YYNGEE. CDR3 region: CASSVDFGLAGGKNEQFF. CDR3 bases: TGTGCCAGCAGCGTCGATTTCGGACTAGCGGGGGGGAAGAATGAGCAGTTCTTC.

This chain uses TRBV12-3 or TRBV12-4 with TRBJ2-3, with D possibly being TRBD1 (6 bases). Trimming pared 5 bases from V and 2 bases from J, leaving 11 bases between. There are 14 residues in the CDR3. CDR3 bases: TGTGCCAGCAGTGGACAGCAGATCACAGATACGCAGTATTTT. This gives the protein CASSGQQITDTQYF.

The rearrangement joins TRBV5-4 to TRBJ2-7; 10 nucleotides match TRBD2. The CDR3 has 16 amino acids. J lost 2 bases, V lost 0 bases, and 5 bases had no gene match. Germline V gene lookup returns CDR1 SGHNT and CDR2 YYREEE (reference sequence). CDR3 nucleotide sequence: TGTGCCAGCAGCTTGGGACTAGCGGGTCCTACCTACGAGCAGTACTTC. It codes for CASSLGLAGPTYEQYF. Based on the CDR3 plus reference TRBV5-4 and TRBJ2-7, the full variable domain is ETGVTQSPTHLIKTRGQQVTLRCSSQSGHNTVSWYQQALGQGPQFIFQYYREEENGRGNFPPRFSGLQFPNYSSELNVNALELDDSALYLCASSLGLAGPTYEQYFGPGTRLTVT.

The genes are TRBV29-1 and TRBJ1-2; no clear D. Trimming removed 4 bases at V and 5 bases at J, with 11 bases between. The CDR3 loop spans 12 amino acids. Looked up from germline, CDR1 is SQVTM and CDR2 is ANQGSEA. Written as DNA, the CDR3 is TGCAGCGTTGTAGGTCAAGGATATGGCTACACCTTC. It yields the protein CSVVGQGYGYTF.

This clonotype appeared a single time. The chain couples TRBV12-3 or TRBV12-4 to TRBJ1-1; D unclear. V was trimmed by 3 bases and J by 1 base, leaving 6 bases between them. This CDR3 has 13 amino acids. In DNA form, the CDR3 reads TGTGCCAGCAGTTTCGCCGAGAACACTGAAGCTTTCTTT. Encoded protein: CASSFAENTEAFF.

The CDR3: CASSPRDGETLHF. The DNA for the CDR3 is TGTGCCAGCTCACCAAGGGACGGAGAAACCCTCCACTTT. J is TRBJ1-6 and V is TRBV18; D is possibly TRBD1 (5 bases). V was shortened by 2 bases and J by 14 bases, with 13 bases between the two germline ends. The CDR3 has 13 residues. CDR1 and CDR2 from the germline V gene are KGHSH and LQKENI.

The chain links TRBV24-1 to TRBJ1-2; tentative D call: TRBD1 (6 bases). Trimming removed 2 bases at V and 6 bases at J, with 12 bases between. This CDR3 region has 14 residues. Germline V gene data show CDR1 as KGHDR and CDR2 as SFDVKD. This CDR3 reads CATSDSTTGHGYTF. The DNA of the CDR3 is TGTGCCACCAGTGATTCGACCACAGGGCATGGCTACACCTTC.

This chain joins TRBV29-1 and TRBJ1-1; D not certain. Trimming took 3 bases from V and 1 from J, leaving 12 bases between them. Germline lookup yields CDR1 SQVTM and CDR2 ANQGSEA. This CDR3 is 14 amino acids long. CDR3 in amino acids: CSVDMRLSNTEAFF. In nucleotides, the CDR3 is TGCAGCGTTGATATGCGACTTTCGAACACTGAAGCTTTCTTT.

For the CDR3, the DNA is TGTGCCAGCAGTTACTCACAGTACTCTGGAAACACCATATATTTT. The encoded protein is CASSYSQYSGNTIYF. This chain uses TRBV6-5 with TRBJ1-3; D remains unclear. The CDR3 is 15 residues long. Germline V gene lookup returns CDR1 MNHEY and CDR2 SVGAGI. Trimming took 0 bases from V and 0 from J, leaving 6 bases between them.

The V call is TRBV27, the J call TRBJ1-2, with 8 bases identical to TRBD1. V shed 5 bases, J shed 6 bases, and the junction held 8 bases outside the gene matches. CDR1 and CDR2 from the germline V gene are MNHEY and SMNVEV (reference sequence). This CDR3 spans 14 amino acids. The CDR3: CASSPQDRVHGYTF. The CDR3 DNA reads TGTGCCAGCAGTCCACAGGACAGGGTCCATGGCTACACCTTC.

This chain links TRBV7-3 with TRBJ2-1; D not certain. The CDR3 length is 14 residues. The V gene's germline CDR1 is SGHTA and CDR2 FQGTGA. Trimming left V 1 base short and J 8 bases short, with 12 bases between. CDR3 DNA: TGTGCCAGCAGCTTAAAGGCCATCTTCGATGAGCAGTTCTTC. Translated, it gives CASSLKAIFDEQFF.

This rearrangement joins TRBV2 to TRBJ1-5; D gene unclear. CDR3 length equals 13 residues. Germline values: CDR1 SNHLY, CDR2 FYNNEI. V was trimmed by 3 bases and J by 6 bases, leaving 9 bases between them. In DNA, the CDR3 is TGTGCCAGCAGTGACCAGTTCCCTCAGCCCCAGCATTTT. Translation gives CASSDQFPQPQHF.

This clonotype appeared once. The chain carries TRBV11-2 and TRBJ2-7; TRBD2 aligns across 7 bases. V was pared by 4 bases and J by 0 bases, with 6 bases of the junction left unmatched. The germline gives CDR1 SGHAT, CDR2 FQNNGV. CDR3 length equals 15 residues. This CDR3 is CASSSERESSYEQYF. The CDR3, as DNA: TGTGCCAGCAGCTCAGAGCGGGAAAGCTCCTACGAGCAGTACTTC.

The V call is TRBV5-1, the J call TRBJ2-7, with D tentatively TRBD1 (6 bases). CDR1 and CDR2 (germline): SGHRS, YFSETQ. This CDR3 spans 16 amino acids. The V end was cut by 0 bases, the J end by 3 bases, with 16 bases between. CDR3 DNA: TGCGCCAGCAGCTTGGTTTCCGGGACAAGGGGCTACGAGCAGTACTTC. Protein sequence: CASSLVSGTRGYEQYF.

This chain links TRBV18 with TRBJ2-7, with 7 bases lining up with TRBD1. J gave up 3 bases and V 5 bases, and 7 bases lay outside the gene matches. This CDR3 contains 14 residues. Germline assignment: CDR1 KGHSH and CDR2 LQKENI. The CDR3 coding sequence is TGTGCCAGCTCATCAACAGGGGTAGGCTACGAGCAGTACTTC. This sequence encodes CASSSTGVGYEQYF.

The chain employs TRBV10-3 and TRBJ2-1; 8 bases align to TRBD2. V lost 3 bases to trimming and J lost 4 bases; unmatched junction nucleotides: 5. The CDR3 loop spans 15 amino acids. Germline V CDR1 and CDR2: ENHRY, SYGVKD. DNA for the CDR3: TGTGCCATCAGTGACTCGGGGGGGCCTTACAATGAGCAGTTCTTC. Translation: CAISDSGGPYNEQFF.

The chain is built from TRBV18 and TRBJ2-4; D perhaps matches TRBD2 (5 bases). Germline CDR1 is KGHSH and CDR2 is LQKENI. This CDR3 is 15 amino acids long. Deletions cut 3 bases from V and 0 bases from J, with 9 bases between. The CDR3 sequence: CASSPRAVAKNIQYF. In DNA, the CDR3 is TGTGCCAGCTCACCGCGGGCTGTAGCCAAAAACATTCAGTACTTC.

This clonotype has a handful of counts. The V and J genes are TRBV6-2 or TRBV6-3 and TRBJ2-3; 11 bases are shared with TRBD2. This CDR3 has 14 amino acids. Trimming removed 6 bases from V and 6 bases from J; junction bases left unmatched: 5. Germline CDR1 reads MNHEY; CDR2 reads SVGEGT. CDR3 loop: CASRPGLAEDTQYF. The CDR3 region has the DNA TGTGCCAGCAGGCCGGGACTAGCGGAGGATACGCAGTATTTT.

This clonotype was seen a single time. The gene calls are TRBV9 and TRBJ1-2, with a possible D match to TRBD1 (5 bases). The CDR3 has 13 amino acids. With 3 bases removed from V and 7 bases from J, the gap between germline ends came to 13 bases. Germline V gene sequence: CDR1 SGDLS, CDR2 YYNGEE. The CDR3 is CASSAAGGRGYTF. The DNA for the CDR3 is TGTGCCAGCAGCGCTGCGGGGGGTCGTGGCTACACCTTC.

In this sample, this clonotype turned up a few times. The V and J genes are TRBV7-2 and TRBJ1-1; D is unclear. This CDR3 comprises 14 residues. The V and J ends lost 1 base and 1 base respectively, with 7 bases between them. Germline V CDR1 and CDR2: SGHTA, FQGNSA. This CDR3 is CASSLVPGNTEAFF. CDR3 in DNA: TGTGCCAGCAGCTTAGTCCCCGGGAACACTGAAGCTTTCTTT. Combining the CDR3 with reference TRBV7-2 and TRBJ1-1 gives the whole variable domain GAGVSQSPSNKVTEKGKDVELRCDPISGHTALYWYRQSLGQGLEFLIYFQGNSAPDKSGLPSDRFSAERTGGSVSTLTIQRTQQEDSAVYLCASSLVPGNTEAFFGQGTRLTVV.

The CDR3 nucleotides are TGCAGTGCTAGAGATCCTGGCGGGTACTTAGCGGGAGGTACCTACGAGCAGTACTTC. Translation gives CSARDPGGYLAGGTYEQYF. The chain uses TRBV20-1 and TRBJ2-7, with 10 bases identical to TRBD2. Germline V gene data show CDR1 as DFQATT and CDR2 as SNEGSKA (reference sequence). J gave up 2 bases and V 0 bases, and 16 bases lay outside the gene matches. This CDR3 comprises 19 residues.